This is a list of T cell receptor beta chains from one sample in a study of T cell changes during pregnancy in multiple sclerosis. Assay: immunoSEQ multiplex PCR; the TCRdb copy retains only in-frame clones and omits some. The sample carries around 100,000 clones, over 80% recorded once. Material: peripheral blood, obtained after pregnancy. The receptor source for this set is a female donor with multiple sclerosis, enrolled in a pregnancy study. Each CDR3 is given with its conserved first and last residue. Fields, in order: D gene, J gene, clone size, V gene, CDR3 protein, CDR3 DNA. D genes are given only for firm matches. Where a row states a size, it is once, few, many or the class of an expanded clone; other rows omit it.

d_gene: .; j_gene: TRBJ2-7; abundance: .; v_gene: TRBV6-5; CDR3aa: CASSYSGFSYEQYF; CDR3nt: TGTGCCAGCAGTTACTCTGGCTTTTCCTACGAGCAGTACTTC
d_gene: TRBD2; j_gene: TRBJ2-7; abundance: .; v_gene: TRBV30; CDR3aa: CAWSAFGLAGDYEQYF; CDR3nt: TGTGCCTGGAGTGCCTTTGGACTAGCGGGAGACTACGAGCAGTACTTC
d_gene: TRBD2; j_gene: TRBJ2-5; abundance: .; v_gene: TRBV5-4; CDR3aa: CASSPGLDRETQYF; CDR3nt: TGTGCCAGCAGCCCAGGACTAGACAGAGAGACCCAGTACTTC
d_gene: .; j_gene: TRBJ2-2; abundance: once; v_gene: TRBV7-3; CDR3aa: CASSLTLGVGELFF; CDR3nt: TGTGCCAGCAGCTTAACGTTAGGGGTCGGGGAGCTGTTTTTT
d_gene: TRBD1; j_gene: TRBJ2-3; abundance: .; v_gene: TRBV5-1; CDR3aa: CASSEPTGASTDTQYF; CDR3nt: TGCGCCAGCAGCGAACCAACAGGGGCTAGCACAGATACGCAGTATTTT
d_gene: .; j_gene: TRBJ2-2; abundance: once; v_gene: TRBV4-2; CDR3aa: CASSQVRELGTGELFF; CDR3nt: TGTGCCAGCAGCCAAGTCAGGGAACTTGGTACCGGGGAGCTGTTTTTT
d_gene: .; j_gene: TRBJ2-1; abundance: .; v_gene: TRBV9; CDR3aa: CASSYYGDSYNEQFF; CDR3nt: TGTGCCAGCAGCTACTACGGGGACTCCTACAATGAGCAGTTCTTC
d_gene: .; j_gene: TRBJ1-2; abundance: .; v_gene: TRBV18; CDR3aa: CASSPSSDYGYTF; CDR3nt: TGTGCCAGCTCACCGAGTAGTGACTATGGCTACACCTTC
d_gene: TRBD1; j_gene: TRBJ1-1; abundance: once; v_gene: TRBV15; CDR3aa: CATSRDVGQDEAFF; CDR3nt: TGTGCCACCAGCAGAGATGTAGGACAGGACGAAGCTTTCTTT
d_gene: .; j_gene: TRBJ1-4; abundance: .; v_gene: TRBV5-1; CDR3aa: CASSLGREPEKLFF; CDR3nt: TGCGCCAGCAGCTTGGGCCGGGAACCAGAAAAACTGTTTTTT
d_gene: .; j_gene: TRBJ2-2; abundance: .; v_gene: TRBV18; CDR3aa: CASSPNSAGELFF; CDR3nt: TGTGCCAGCTCACCGAATAGTGCGGGGGAGCTGTTTTTT
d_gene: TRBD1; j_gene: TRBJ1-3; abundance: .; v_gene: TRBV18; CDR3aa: CASSPINYPGTETTGNTIYF; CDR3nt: TGTGCCAGCTCACCAATAAACTATCCCGGGACAGAGACGACTGGAAACACCATATATTTT
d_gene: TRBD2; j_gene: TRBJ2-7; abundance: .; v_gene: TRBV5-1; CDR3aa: CASSSGGADEQYF; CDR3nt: TGCGCCAGCAGCTCCGGGGGGGCGGACGAGCAGTACTTC
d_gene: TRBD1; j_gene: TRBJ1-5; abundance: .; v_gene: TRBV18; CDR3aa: CASSPLSDRGNQPQHF; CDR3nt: TGTGCCAGCTCACCACTCTCGGACAGGGGTAATCAGCCCCAGCATTTT
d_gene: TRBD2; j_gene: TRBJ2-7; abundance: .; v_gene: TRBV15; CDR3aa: CATSRSATPGTSGRYEQYF; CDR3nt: TGTGCCACCAGCAGGTCAGCTACGCCAGGGACTAGCGGGAGGTACGAGCAGTACTTC
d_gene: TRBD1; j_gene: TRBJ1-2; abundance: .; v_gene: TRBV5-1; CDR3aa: CASSLPGQGTGYGYTF; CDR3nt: TGCGCCAGCAGCCTACCGGGACAGGGTACCGGCTATGGCTACACCTTC
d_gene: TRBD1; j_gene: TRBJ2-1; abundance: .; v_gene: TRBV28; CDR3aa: CASSKGQGPHNEQFF; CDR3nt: TGTGCCAGCAGTAAGGGACAGGGGCCCCACAATGAGCAGTTCTTC
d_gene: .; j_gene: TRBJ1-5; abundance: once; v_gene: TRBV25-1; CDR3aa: CASSESRGPQHF; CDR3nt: TGTGCCAGCAGTGAAAGCCGGGGGCCCCAGCATTTT
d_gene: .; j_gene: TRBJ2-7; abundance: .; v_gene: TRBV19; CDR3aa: CASSIQGGAYEQYF; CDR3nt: TGTGCCAGTAGTATACAGGGGGGCGCCTACGAGCAGTACTTC
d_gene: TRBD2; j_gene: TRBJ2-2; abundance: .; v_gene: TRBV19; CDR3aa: CASSPIAGGLPLGELFF; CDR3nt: TGTGCCAGTAGCCCTATAGCGGGAGGGCTCCCTCTCGGGGAGCTGTTTTTT
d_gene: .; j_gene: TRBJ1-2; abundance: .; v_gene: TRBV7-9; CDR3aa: CASSSHTDTANYGYTF; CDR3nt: TGTGCCAGCAGCTCACATACAGATACAGCTAACTATGGCTACACCTTC
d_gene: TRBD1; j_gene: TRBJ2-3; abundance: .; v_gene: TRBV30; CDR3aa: CAWMPGQGAGGPRGTQYF; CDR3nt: TGTGCCTGGATGCCGGGACAGGGGGCGGGAGGGCCTCGAGGTACGCAGTATTTT
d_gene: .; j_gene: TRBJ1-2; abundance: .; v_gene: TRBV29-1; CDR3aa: CSVGRQDPNYGYTF; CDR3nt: TGCAGCGTTGGGCGACAAGACCCTAACTATGGCTACACCTTC
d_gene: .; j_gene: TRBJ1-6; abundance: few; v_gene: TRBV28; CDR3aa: CASRHRASGSPLHF; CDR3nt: TGTGCCAGCAGACACAGGGCGAGCGGTTCACCCCTCCACTTT
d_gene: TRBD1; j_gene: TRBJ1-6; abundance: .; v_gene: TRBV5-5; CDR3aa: CASSLAFVGGSGRSPLHF; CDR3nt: TGTGCCAGCAGCTTGGCATTCGTAGGGGGCTCGGGACGTTCACCCCTCCACTTT
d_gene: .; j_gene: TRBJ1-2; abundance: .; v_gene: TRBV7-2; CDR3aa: CASSTSAGNYGYTF; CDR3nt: TGTGCCAGCAGCACCTCAGCAGGGAACTATGGCTACACCTTC
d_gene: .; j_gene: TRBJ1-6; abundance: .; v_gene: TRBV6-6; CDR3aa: CASSYLGRAGNSPLHF; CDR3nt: TGTGCCAGCAGTTACTTAGGTAGGGCGGGGAATTCACCCCTCCACTTT